A few counts support the clone carrying this T cell receptor (beta chain). No antigen is known for it. This record belongs to a study of tumor and adjacent non-tumor tissue in lung cancer. The V gene's germline CDR1 is SGHAT and CDR2 FQNNGV. Between the trimmed V and J ends, which lost 9 bases and 5 bases, there was a span of 19 bases. The CDR3 length is 14 residues. Three rounds of nested PCR, following a modified ARM-PCR protocol, produced the TCRbeta library. TCRdb re-analysed the multiplex PCR reads in MiXCR, keeping a single row per CDR3 protein. The sample gives 60,000 to 95,000 distinct CDR3 sequences, about three quarters of which show up once; about an eighth is in the top ten. Notes on the study in general: Normal lung showed higher cumulative top 100 clone frequency than tumor. Compared with tumor, normal lung showed significantly lower TCR diversity.

The template was RNA from unsorted bulk tissue. The chain uses TRBV11-2 and TRBJ1-1, with D perhaps matching TRBD1 (5 bases). The sequenced sample consisted of lung tumor tissue. This receptor was identified in a woman between 50 and 59 years old with non-small cell lung cancer. This CDR3 is CASSLLDRGTEAFF. CDR3 bases: TGTGCCAGTAGTCTCCTTGACAGAGGGACTGAAGCTTTCTTT. Based on the CDR3 plus reference TRBV11-2 and TRBJ1-1, the full variable domain is EAGVAQSPRYKIIEKRQSVAFWCNPISGHATLYWYQQILGQGPKLLIQFQNNGVVDDSQLPKDRFSAERLKGVDSTLKIQPAKLEDSAVYLCASSLLDRGTEAFFGQGTRLTVV.